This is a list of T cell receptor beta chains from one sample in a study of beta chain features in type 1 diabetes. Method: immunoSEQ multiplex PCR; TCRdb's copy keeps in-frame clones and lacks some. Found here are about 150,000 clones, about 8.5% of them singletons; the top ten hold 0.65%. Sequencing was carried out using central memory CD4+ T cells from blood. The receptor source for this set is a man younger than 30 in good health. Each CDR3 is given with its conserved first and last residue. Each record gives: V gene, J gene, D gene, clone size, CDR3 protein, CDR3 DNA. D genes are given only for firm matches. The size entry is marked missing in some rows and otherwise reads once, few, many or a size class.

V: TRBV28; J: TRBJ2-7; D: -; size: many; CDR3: CASSLAGDRFYEQYF; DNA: TGTGCCAGCAGTCTGGCGGGCGACAGGTTCTACGAGCAGTACTTC
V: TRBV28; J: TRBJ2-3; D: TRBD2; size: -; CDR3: CASSPGTSGGTTDTQYF; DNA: TGTGCCAGCAGCCCCGGGACTAGCGGGGGCACCACAGATACGCAGTATTTT
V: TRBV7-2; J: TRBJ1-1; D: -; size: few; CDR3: CASSLYQGTDTEAFF; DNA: TGTGCCAGCAGCTTATACCAGGGAACGGACACTGAAGCTTTCTTT
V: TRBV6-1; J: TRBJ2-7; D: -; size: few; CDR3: CATNRQVSYEQYF; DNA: TGTGCCACCAACCGACAGGTCTCCTACGAGCAGTACTTC
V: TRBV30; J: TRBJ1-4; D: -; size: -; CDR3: CAWAPLSGEKLFF; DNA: TGTGCCTGGGCACCCCTTAGCGGGGAAAAACTGTTTTTT
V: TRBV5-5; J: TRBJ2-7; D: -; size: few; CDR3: CASSLVRGEQYF; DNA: TGTGCCAGCAGCTTGGTCAGAGGCGAGCAGTACTTC
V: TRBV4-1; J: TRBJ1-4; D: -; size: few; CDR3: CASSQVDLGLPNEKLFF; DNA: TGCGCCAGCAGCCAAGTAGATTTGGGACTCCCAAATGAAAAACTGTTTTTT
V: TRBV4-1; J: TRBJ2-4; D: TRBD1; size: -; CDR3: CASSQGQGTSSRQSF; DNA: TGCGCCAGCAGCCAAGGACAGGGGACGTCGAGTCGTCAGAGCTTC
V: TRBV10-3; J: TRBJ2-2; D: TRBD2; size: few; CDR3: CATGLAENTGELFF; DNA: TGTGCCACGGGACTAGCGGAGAACACCGGGGAGCTGTTTTTT
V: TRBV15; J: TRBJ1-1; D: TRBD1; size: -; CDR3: CATSTTGQGYFTEAFF; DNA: TGTGCCACCAGCACCACGGGACAGGGGTACTTTACTGAAGCTTTCTTT
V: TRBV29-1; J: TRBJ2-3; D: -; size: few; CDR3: CSVEGGSLGTDTQYF; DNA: TGCAGCGTTGAGGGAGGTAGTTTGGGGACAGATACGCAGTATTTT
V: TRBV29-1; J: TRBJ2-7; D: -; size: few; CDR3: CSVSSGHPSEQYF; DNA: TGCAGCGTTTCATCGGGACACCCCTCCGAGCAGTACTTC
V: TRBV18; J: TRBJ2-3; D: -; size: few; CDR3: CASSPNRVPDTQYF; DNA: TGTGCCAGCTCACCAAACAGGGTTCCAGATACGCAGTATTTT
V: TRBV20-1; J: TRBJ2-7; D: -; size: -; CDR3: CSARGSYEQYF; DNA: TGCAGTGCTCGGGGGTCCTACGAGCAGTACTTC
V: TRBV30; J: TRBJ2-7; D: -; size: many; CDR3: CAWSSGGSGSYEQYF; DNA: TGTGCCTGGAGTTCGGGTGGGAGTGGCTCCTACGAGCAGTACTTC
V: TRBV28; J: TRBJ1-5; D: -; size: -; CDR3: CASSVLTGTLNQPQHF; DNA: TGTGCCAGCAGTGTGCTGACAGGTACACTCAATCAGCCCCAGCATTTT
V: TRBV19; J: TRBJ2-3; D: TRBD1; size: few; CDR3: CASSMTGEGQYF; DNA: TGTGCCAGTAGCATGACAGGGGAAGGGCAGTATTTT
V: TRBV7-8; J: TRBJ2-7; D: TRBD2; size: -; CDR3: CASSLHRLAGAYEQYF; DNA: TGTGCCAGCAGCTTACATCGGCTAGCGGGAGCCTACGAGCAGTACTTC
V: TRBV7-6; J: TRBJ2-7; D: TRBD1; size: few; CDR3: CASSLVGQGASEQYF; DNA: TGTGCCAGCAGCTTAGTTGGGCAGGGGGCGAGCGAGCAGTACTTC
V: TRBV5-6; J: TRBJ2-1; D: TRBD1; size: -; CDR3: CASSLPTGLFDNEQFF; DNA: TGTGCCAGCAGCTTGCCGACAGGGCTCTTCGACAATGAGCAGTTCTTC
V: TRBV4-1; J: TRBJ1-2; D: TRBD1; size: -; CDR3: CASSQGPGGFGYTF; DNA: TGCGCCAGCAGCCAAGGGCCAGGGGGCTTTGGCTACACCTTC
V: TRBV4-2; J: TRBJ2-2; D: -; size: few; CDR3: CASSQDQNTGELFF; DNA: TGTGCCAGCAGCCAAGATCAAAACACCGGGGAGCTGTTTTTT